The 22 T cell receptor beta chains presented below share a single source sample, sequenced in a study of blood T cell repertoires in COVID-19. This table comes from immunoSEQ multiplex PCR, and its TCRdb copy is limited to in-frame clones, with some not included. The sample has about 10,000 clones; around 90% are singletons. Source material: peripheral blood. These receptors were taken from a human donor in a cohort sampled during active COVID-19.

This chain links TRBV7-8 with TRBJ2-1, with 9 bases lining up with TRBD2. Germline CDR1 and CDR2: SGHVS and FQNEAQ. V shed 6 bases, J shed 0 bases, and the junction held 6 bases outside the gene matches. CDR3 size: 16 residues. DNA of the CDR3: TGTGCCAGCAGACAAGTAGCGGGGGCCTCCTACAATGAGCAGTTCTTC. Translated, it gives CASRQVAGASYNEQFF.

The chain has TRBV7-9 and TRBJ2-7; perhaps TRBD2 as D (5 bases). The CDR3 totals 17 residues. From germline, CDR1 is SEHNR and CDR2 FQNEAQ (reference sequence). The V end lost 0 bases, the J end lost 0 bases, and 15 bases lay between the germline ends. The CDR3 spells CASSLALDGESSYEQYF. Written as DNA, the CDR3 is TGTGCCAGCAGCTTAGCCCTGGACGGGGAAAGCTCCTACGAGCAGTACTTC.

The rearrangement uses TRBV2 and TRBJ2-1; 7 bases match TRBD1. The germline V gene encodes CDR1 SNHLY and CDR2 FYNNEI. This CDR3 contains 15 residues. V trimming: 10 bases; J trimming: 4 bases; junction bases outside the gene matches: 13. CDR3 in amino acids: CATSLKGQDYNEQFF. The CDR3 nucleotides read TGTGCCACAAGCCTTAAAGGACAGGATTACAATGAGCAGTTCTTC.

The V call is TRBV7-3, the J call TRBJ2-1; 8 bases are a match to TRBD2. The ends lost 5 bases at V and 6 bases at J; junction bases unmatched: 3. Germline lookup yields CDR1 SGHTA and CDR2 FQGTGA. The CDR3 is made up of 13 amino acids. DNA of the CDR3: TGTGCCAGCAGCACGGGACTAGTCAATGAGCAGTTCTTC. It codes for CASSTGLVNEQFF.

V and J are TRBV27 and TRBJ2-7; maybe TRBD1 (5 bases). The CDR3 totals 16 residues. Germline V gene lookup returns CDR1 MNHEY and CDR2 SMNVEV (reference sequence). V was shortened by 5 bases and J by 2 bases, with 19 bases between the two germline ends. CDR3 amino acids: CASSPAGWSGTYEQYF. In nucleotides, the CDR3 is TGTGCCAGCAGTCCCGCAGGGTGGAGTGGAACCTACGAGCAGTACTTC.

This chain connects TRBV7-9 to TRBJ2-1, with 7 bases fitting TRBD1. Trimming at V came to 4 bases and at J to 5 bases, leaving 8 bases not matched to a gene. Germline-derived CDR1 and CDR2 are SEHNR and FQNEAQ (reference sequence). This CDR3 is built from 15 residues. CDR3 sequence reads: CASSSRQGVNNEQFF. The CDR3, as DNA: TGTGCCAGCAGCTCCCGACAGGGCGTTAACAATGAGCAGTTCTTC.

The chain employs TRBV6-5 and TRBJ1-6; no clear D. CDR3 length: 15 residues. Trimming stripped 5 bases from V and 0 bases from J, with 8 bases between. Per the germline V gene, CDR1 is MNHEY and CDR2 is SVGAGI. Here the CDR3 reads CASSRDTSYNSPLHF. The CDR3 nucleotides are TGTGCCAGCAGTCGAGACACCTCCTATAATTCACCCCTCCACTTT.

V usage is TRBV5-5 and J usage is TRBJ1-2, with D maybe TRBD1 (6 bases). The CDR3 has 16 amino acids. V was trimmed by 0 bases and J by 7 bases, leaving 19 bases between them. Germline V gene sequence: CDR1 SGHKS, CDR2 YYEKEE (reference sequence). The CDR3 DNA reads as TGTGCCAGCAGCTTGGCGGGCGGGTCAGGGGTATTTGGCTACACCTTC. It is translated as CASSLAGGSGVFGYTF.

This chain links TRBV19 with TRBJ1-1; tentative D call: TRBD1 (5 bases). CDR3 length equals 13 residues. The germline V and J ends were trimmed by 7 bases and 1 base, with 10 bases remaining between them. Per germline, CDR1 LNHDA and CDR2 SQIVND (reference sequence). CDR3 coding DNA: TGTGCCAGTATCACTACAGGGAACACTGAAGCTTTCTTT. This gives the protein CASITTGNTEAFF.

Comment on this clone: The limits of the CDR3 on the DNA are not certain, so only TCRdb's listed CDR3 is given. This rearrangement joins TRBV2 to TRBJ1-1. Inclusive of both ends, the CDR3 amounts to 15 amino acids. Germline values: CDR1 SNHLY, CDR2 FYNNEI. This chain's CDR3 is CASILGGRVNTEAFF.

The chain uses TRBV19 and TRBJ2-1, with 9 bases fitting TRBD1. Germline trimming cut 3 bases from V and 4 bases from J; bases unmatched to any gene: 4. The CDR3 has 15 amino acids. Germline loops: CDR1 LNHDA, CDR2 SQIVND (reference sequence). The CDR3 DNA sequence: TGTGCCAGTAGTATGTCGGGGACAGGGTACAATGAGCAGTTCTTC. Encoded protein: CASSMSGTGYNEQFF. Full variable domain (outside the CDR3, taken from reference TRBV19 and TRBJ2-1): DGGITQSPKYLFRKEGQNVTLSCEQNLNHDAMYWYRQDPGQGLRLIYYSQIVNDFQKGDIAEGYSVSREKKESFPLTVTSAQKNPTAFYLCASSMSGTGYNEQFFGPGTRLTVL.

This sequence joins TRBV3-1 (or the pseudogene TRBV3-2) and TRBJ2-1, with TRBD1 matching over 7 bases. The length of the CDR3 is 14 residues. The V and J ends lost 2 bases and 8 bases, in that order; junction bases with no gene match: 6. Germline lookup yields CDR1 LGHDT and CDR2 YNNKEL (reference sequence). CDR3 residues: CASSQSGTDYEQFF. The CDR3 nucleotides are TGTGCCAGCAGCCAATCCGGGACAGATTATGAGCAGTTCTTC.

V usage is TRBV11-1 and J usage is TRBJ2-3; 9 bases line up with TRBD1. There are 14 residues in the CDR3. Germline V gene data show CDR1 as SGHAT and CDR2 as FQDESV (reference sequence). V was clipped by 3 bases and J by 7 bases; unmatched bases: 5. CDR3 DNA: TGTGCCAGCAGCTTCGGGACAGGGTTTAATACGCAGTATTTT. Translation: CASSFGTGFNTQYF.

The CDR3 DNA reads as TGTGCCAGCAGGGACAGCAATTCACCCCTCCACTTT. Translated, it gives CASRDSNSPLHF. The chain couples TRBV2 to TRBJ1-6; possibly TRBD1 for D (6 bases). V was pared by 6 bases and J by 7 bases, with 7 bases between. Germline values: CDR1 SNHLY, CDR2 FYNNEI. The CDR3 consists of 12 residues.

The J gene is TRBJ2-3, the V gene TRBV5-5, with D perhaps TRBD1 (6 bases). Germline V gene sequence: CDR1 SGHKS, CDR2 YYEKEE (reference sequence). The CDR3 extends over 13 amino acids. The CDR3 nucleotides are TGTGCATCCCTTCAGGGGATGTTGGATACGCAGTATTTT. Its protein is CASLQGMLDTQYF.

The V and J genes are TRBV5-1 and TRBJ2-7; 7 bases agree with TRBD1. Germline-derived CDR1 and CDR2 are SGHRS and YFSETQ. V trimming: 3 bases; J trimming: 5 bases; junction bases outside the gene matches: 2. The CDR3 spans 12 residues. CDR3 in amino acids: CASSWQGDEQYF. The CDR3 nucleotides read TGCGCCAGCAGCTGGCAGGGGGACGAGCAGTACTTC. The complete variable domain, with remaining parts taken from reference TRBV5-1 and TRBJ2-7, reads KAGVTQTPRYLIKTRGQQVTLSCSPISGHRSVSWYQQTPGQGLQFLFEYFSETQRNKGNFPGRFSGRQFSNSRSEMNVSTLELGDSALYLCASSWQGDEQYFGPGTRLTVT.

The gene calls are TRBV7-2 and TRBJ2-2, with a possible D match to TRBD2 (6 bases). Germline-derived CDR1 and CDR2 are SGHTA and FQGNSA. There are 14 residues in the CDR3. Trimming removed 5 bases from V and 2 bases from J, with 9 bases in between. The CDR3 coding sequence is TGTGCCAGCAGCATGGGACTTAACACCGGGGAGCTGTTTTTT. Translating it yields CASSMGLNTGELFF.

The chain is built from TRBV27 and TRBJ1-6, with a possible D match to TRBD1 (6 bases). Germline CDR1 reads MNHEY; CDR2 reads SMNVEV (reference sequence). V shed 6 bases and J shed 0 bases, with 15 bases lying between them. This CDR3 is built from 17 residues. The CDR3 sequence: CASRHYRASSYNSPLHF. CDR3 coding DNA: TGTGCCAGCAGGCACTACAGGGCTTCCTCCTATAATTCACCCCTCCACTTT.

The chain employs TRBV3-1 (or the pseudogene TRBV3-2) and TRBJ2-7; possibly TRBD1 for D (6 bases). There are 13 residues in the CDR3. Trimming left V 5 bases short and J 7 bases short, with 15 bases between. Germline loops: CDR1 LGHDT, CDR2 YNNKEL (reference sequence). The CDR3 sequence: CASSSRQAGEQYF. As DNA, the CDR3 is TGTGCCAGCAGCTCCCGACAGGCCGGTGAGCAGTACTTC.

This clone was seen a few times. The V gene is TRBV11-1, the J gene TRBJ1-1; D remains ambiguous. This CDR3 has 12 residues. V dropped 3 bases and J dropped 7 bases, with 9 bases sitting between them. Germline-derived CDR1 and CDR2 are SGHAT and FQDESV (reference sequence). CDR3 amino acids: CASSFAGSEAFF. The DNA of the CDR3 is TGTGCCAGCAGCTTTGCCGGGAGTGAAGCTTTCTTT.

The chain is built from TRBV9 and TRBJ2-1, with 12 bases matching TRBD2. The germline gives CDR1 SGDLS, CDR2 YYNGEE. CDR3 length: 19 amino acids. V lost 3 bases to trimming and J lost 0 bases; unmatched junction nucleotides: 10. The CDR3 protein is CASSATSGGPRRSYNEQFF. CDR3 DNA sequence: TGTGCCAGCAGCGCCACTAGCGGGGGGCCCCGGCGCTCCTACAATGAGCAGTTCTTC.

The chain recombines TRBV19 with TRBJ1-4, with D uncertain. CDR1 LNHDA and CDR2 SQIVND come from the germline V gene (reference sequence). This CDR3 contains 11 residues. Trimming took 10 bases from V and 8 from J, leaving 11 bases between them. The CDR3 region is CATTAAEKLFF. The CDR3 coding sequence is TGTGCCACTACGGCGGCCGAAAAACTGTTTTTT.